The present T cell receptor beta chain was sequenced within a study of T cell responses to AZD1222 COVID-19 vaccine (dated by TCRdb to about 2021). Study-level background: TCR sequencing was performed for 233 trial participants, of whom about 200 were given two doses of AZD1222 and around 26 were given two doses of MenACWY control vaccine. Trial participants were enrolled into age subgroups of 18-55, 56-69 and 70-plus years, which contained roughly 140, 27 and 60 TCR-sequenced participants, respectively. General findings and caveats noted by the study authors: Participants were mostly white British, with more females than males. The authors suggested clonal diversity may have been underestimated. Conclusions about previously exposed vaccinees are limited, since just five to seven AZD1222 recipients were seropositive for SARS-CoV-2 at baseline. Reportedly, almost half of the unique spike-specific TCRs recognized epitopes lying outside the regions that are mutated in the B.1.351 and B.1.1.7 variants. No day 14 peak-response samples were available, so repertoires were characterized only after the peak T cell response. A significant rise in spike-specific TCR breadth and depth was observed after two AZD1222 doses relative to day 0 and relative to MenACWY recipients. In the small 56-69-year group, the increase in depth fell short of significance, most likely because of low power. The whole spike protein was spanned by vaccine-associated CD4 TCRs, and dominant responses were seen in regions 160-218 and 743-854.

Trimming removed 5 bases from V and 10 bases from J, leaving 18 bases between the germline ends. Based on the germline V gene, the CDR1 and CDR2 sequences are SGHTA and FQGNSA. The cysteine opens and the phenylalanine closes a CDR3 of 14 amino acids. This entry keeps only the CDR3 DNA: 42 bases, framed from base 1. The time point label here, explained by the study, means: about 28 days (+/-7) after the second vaccine dose. According to the study, the label for this sample's treatment or condition signals: meningococcal conjugate vaccine given as trial control. Vaccinee samples came from UK trials COV001 and COV002, including a single-blind randomized controlled phase 2/3 trial of AZD1222 (ChAdOx1 nCoV-19) in healthy adults. For TCRbeta chain sequencing, PBMC samples from trial participants were taken at day 0 and at day 28 after the second dose. Concerning this clone itself: Its cognate antigen has yet to be identified. The record has no base qualities; no much larger clone is one base away.

The CDR3 regions of human TCRbeta chains were analyzed by immunosequencing. In the authors' own workflow: Repertoire TCRs were checked for matches against a reference library of SARS-CoV-2-specific TCRs that had been generated using the MIRA antigen-specificity platform. Breadth meant the fraction of unique TCRs that were SARS-CoV-2-associated, whereas depth meant the fraction of total T cells that were SARS-CoV-2-associated. Using the MIRA data, each spike-specific TCR was assigned both to the spike region to which the TCR was reactive and to a CD4 or CD8 class. Log10-transformed breadth and depth values were compared by one-way ANOVA with Sidak's multiple comparisons tests. The table was pulled from immuneACCESS by TCRdb, which kept in-frame rearrangements only. Such tables lose some clones; where checked, under half of the loss comes from unresolved V genes, and the rest has no known cause. V and J calls and clone size are as listed in that table; D and trimming were resolved from the DNA. The sample yields about 180,000 clones; 90% to 95% were counted once. The ten top clones hold around 0.93% of the sample.

The rearranged segments are TRBV7-2 and TRBJ1-5; a weak D assignment points to TRBD1 (6 bases agree). The TCR was taken from an adult who received the MenACWY meningococcal vaccine as a control. The sample here was peripheral blood, taken 28 days after the second dose of the MenACWY control vaccine. The nucleotide sequence is TGTGCCAGCAGCCGCCGGGACACAACTGGACCCCAGCATTTT. This codes for CASSRRDTTGPQHF.